The rows below give T cell receptor beta chains drawn from one sample of a study of blood T cell repertoires in COVID-19. TCRdb's copy holds only in-frame clones and misses some; the assay was immunoSEQ multiplex PCR. Of 55,000 to 65,000 clones listed, approximately 79% are singletons. Sequencing was performed on peripheral blood. Receptor source: a man in his 60s with acute or convalescent COVID-19. The CDR3 runs from the conserved cysteine through the conserved F or W. D genes are given only for firm matches. Size is omitted from some rows. Given values are once, few, many or a class for expanded clones.

j_gene | abundance | len | d_gene | v_gene | CDR3aa | CDR3nt
TRBJ2-1 | . | 11 | . | TRBV7-2 | CASSSRLEQFF | TGTGCCAGCAGCTCGAGGCTTGAGCAGTTCTTC
TRBJ2-2 | . | 14 | TRBD2 | TRBV29-1 | CSVTPGGDTGELFF | TGCAGCGTTACCCCGGGAGGGGACACCGGGGAGCTGTTTTTT
TRBJ2-1 | . | 16 | TRBD2 | TRBV6-5 | CASSYGTSSIYNEQFF | TGTGCCAGCAGTTACGGGACTAGTTCCATCTACAATGAGCAGTTCTTC
TRBJ2-2 | . | 15 | TRBD1 | TRBV20-1 | CSASSTDRVPGELFF | TGCAGTGCTAGTAGTACGGACAGGGTTCCCGGGGAGCTGTTTTTT
TRBJ1-2 | . | 17 | TRBD1 | TRBV28 | CASSLATGGPRNYGYTF | TGTGCCAGCAGTTTAGCGACAGGGGGCCCGAGGAACTATGGCTACACCTTC
TRBJ1-1 | . | 14 | TRBD1 | TRBV10-3 | CAISDPDRAAEAFF | TGTGCCATCAGTGATCCCGACAGGGCGGCTGAAGCTTTCTTT
TRBJ2-5 | . | 14 | TRBD1 | TRBV28 | CASREGQGQGPQYF | TGTGCCAGCAGGGAAGGACAGGGCCAAGGGCCCCAGTACTTC
TRBJ2-1 | . | 16 | TRBD1 | TRBV5-4 | CASSPLGQVNYNEQFF | TGTGCCAGCAGCCCTTTAGGACAGGTTAACTACAATGAGCAGTTCTTC
TRBJ2-3 | . | 17 | TRBD2 | TRBV27 | CASTLGGSGAYTDTQYF | TGTGCCAGCACTCTGGGGGGTAGCGGGGCATACACAGATACGCAGTATTTT
TRBJ2-7 | . | 16 | . | TRBV4-2 | CASSQARDSRTYEQYF | TGTGCCAGCAGCCAAGCACGGGACTCAAGAACGTACGAGCAGTACTTC
TRBJ2-7 | . | 18 | TRBD2 | TRBV7-8 | CASSLALRVAGVAHEQYF | TGTGCCAGCAGCTTAGCCCTAAGGGTGGCGGGAGTCGCCCACGAGCAGTACTTC
TRBJ1-6 | once | 13 | . | TRBV6-4 | CASSSVRNSPLHF | TGTGCCAGCAGTAGCGTCCGGAATTCACCCCTCCACTTT
TRBJ1-5 | . | 17 | . | TRBV27 | CASSLRAGFYSNQPQHF | TGTGCCAGCAGTTTAAGGGCAGGGTTTTATAGCAATCAGCCCCAGCATTTT
TRBJ2-1 | . | 16 | TRBD1 | TRBV11-2 | CASSLKDRGLVNEQFF | TGTGCCAGCAGCTTAAAGGACAGGGGGCTGGTGAATGAGCAGTTCTTC
TRBJ2-7 | . | 13 | TRBD2 | TRBV10-2 | CASSGGGLGEQYF | TGCGCCAGCAGCGGCGGGGGACTAGGGGAGCAGTACTTC
TRBJ2-2 | . | 15 | TRBD2 | TRBV2 | CASSRLAGGTGELFF | TGTGCCAGCAGTAGACTAGCGGGAGGCACCGGGGAGCTGTTTTTT
TRBJ2-1 | . | 15 | . | TRBV5-1 | CASKTTGHSYNEQFF | TGCGCCAGCAAAACGACTGGCCATTCCTACAATGAGCAGTTCTTC
TRBJ1-2 | . | 15 | . | TRBV6-5 | CASSYSGRLNYGYTF | TGTGCCAGCAGTTACAGCGGCAGGCTGAACTATGGCTACACCTTC
TRBJ2-3 | . | 13 | . | TRBV12-5 | CASGSGSTDTQYF | TGTGCTAGTGGTTCCGGGAGCACAGATACGCAGTATTTT
TRBJ2-7 | . | 14 | TRBD2 | TRBV6-5 | CASMVGTSSYEQYF | TGTGCCAGCATGGTCGGGACTAGTTCCTACGAGCAGTACTTC
TRBJ2-5 | . | 16 | TRBD1 | TRBV4-2 | CASSQDRGPQSETQYF | TGTGCCAGCAGCCAAGATAGGGGGCCCCAAAGTGAGACCCAGTACTTC
TRBJ1-3 | . | 15 | . | TRBV28 | CASSFWQGTGNTIYF | TGTGCCAGCAGTTTCTGGCAGGGTACTGGAAACACCATATATTTT
TRBJ2-3 | . | 14 | . | TRBV18 | CASSPYQGTDTQYF | TGTGCCAGCTCACCATATCAGGGTACAGATACGCAGTATTTT
TRBJ2-5 | few | 12 | . | TRBV6-2/TRBV6-3 | CASSYYRRTQYF | TGTGCCAGCAGTTACTACCGGAGGACCCAGTACTTC
TRBJ1-1 | . | 14 | TRBD1 | TRBV7-3 | CASSLLGPGGKAFF | TGTGCCAGCAGCTTACTCGGACCAGGGGGGAAAGCTTTCTTT
TRBJ1-5 | . | 13 | . | TRBV4-1 | CASSLRPTGAQHF | TGCGCCAGCAGCCTAAGACCAACCGGGGCCCAGCATTTT
TRBJ2-6 | . | 16 | . | TRBV7-9 | CASSSWRDSGANVLTF | TGTGCCAGCAGCAGTTGGCGGGATTCTGGGGCCAACGTCCTGACTTTC
TRBJ2-1 | . | 14 | . | TRBV27 | CASRTGLNWGEQFF | TGTGCCAGCAGAACGGGACTTAATTGGGGGGAGCAGTTCTTC
TRBJ1-5 | few | 14 | TRBD1 | TRBV2 | CASSRQGGGQPQHF | TGTGCCAGCAGTCGACAGGGAGGAGGTCAGCCCCAGCATTTT
TRBJ1-6 | . | 15 | . | TRBV30 | CAWTGRDTYNSPLHF | TGTGCCTGGACTGGCAGGGACACCTATAATTCACCCCTCCACTTT
TRBJ1-4 | . | 16 | TRBD1 | TRBV27 | CASSPNAGTGGEKLFF | TGTGCCAGCAGTCCAAACGCCGGGACAGGGGGTGAAAAACTGTTTTTT
TRBJ2-7 | . | 14 | TRBD1 | TRBV6-8 | CASSHGTANYEQYF | TGTGCCAGCAGCCATGGGACAGCCAACTACGAGCAGTACTTC
TRBJ2-5 | . | 15 | TRBD2 | TRBV7-6 | CASSLALAGGETQYF | TGTGCCAGCAGCTTAGCCCTAGCGGGAGGTGAGACCCAGTACTTC
TRBJ1-5 | . | 13 | . | TRBV7-2 | CASSPTANQPQHF | TGTGCCAGCAGCCCGACTGCTAATCAGCCCCAGCATTTT
TRBJ2-7 | . | 13 | . | TRBV6-5 | CASSPGALGEQYF | TGTGCCAGCAGTCCAGGGGCGCTGGGGGAGCAGTACTTC
TRBJ2-3 | . | 13 | TRBD2 | TRBV5-1 | CASSLEGGSTQYF | TGCGCCAGCAGTTTGGAGGGCGGGAGTACGCAGTATTTT
TRBJ2-3 | . | 14 | . | TRBV27 | CASSPGQNTDTQYF | TGTGCCAGCAGTCCCGGACAGAACACAGATACGCAGTATTTT
TRBJ2-1 | . | 14 | . | TRBV6-5 | CASTGPTGYNEQFF | TGTGCCAGCACCGGCCCCACAGGGTACAATGAGCAGTTCTTC
TRBJ2-1 | . | 20 | TRBD2 | TRBV4-2 | CASSRQMMTSGSQVRNEQFF | TGTGCCAGCAGCCGCCAAATGATGACTAGCGGGAGTCAGGTGAGGAATGAGCAGTTCTTC
TRBJ1-2 | once | 15 | TRBD1 | TRBV5-1 | CASSAAGTGGYGYTF | TGCGCCAGCAGCGCGGCCGGGACAGGGGGTTATGGCTACACCTTC
TRBJ1-5 | once | 16 | TRBD1 | TRBV18 | CASSTRTGGSNQPQHF | TGTGCCAGCTCAACCCGGACAGGAGGGAGCAATCAGCCCCAGCATTTT
TRBJ2-3 | . | 14 | . | TRBV6-5 | CASSYDGRGAIEYF | TGTGCCAGCAGTTACGACGGTAGGGGTGCTATCGAGTATTTT
TRBJ1-2 | . | 11 | . | TRBV29-1 | CSTTTGSGYTF | TGCAGTACGACAACGGGAAGCGGCTACACCTTC
TRBJ2-5 | few | 14 | . | TRBV5-4 | CASSLSARQGTQYF | TGTGCCAGCAGCTTGTCGGCCAGGCAAGGGACCCAGTACTTC
TRBJ2-7 | . | 15 | TRBD2 | TRBV27 | CASSLGLAGVYEQYF | TGTGCCAGCAGTCTTGGACTAGCGGGGGTCTACGAGCAGTACTTC
TRBJ2-7 | . | 14 | . | TRBV28 | CAIEVGNGGYEQYF | TGTGCCATCGAGGTCGGGAACGGGGGCTACGAGCAGTACTTC
TRBJ2-1 | . | 12 | . | TRBV25-1 | CASTFPDNEQFF | TGTGCCAGCACCTTCCCAGACAATGAGCAGTTCTTC
TRBJ1-1 | . | 15 | . | TRBV2 | CASNGRGAGNTEAFF | TGTGCCAGCAATGGAAGGGGCGCCGGGAACACTGAAGCTTTCTTT
TRBJ2-1 | . | 13 | . | TRBV14 | CASSHRPAGEQFF | TGTGCCAGCAGCCATCGCCCGGCGGGTGAGCAGTTCTTC
TRBJ2-2 | . | 13 | . | TRBV11-2 | CASRSIRAGELFF | TGTGCCAGCCGCTCCATCAGGGCCGGGGAGCTGTTTTTT
TRBJ1-1 | few | 13 | . | TRBV19 | CASSAKPPAEAFF | TGTGCCAGTAGTGCTAAACCCCCCGCGGAAGCTTTCTTT
TRBJ1-1 | . | 15 | TRBD1 | TRBV5-4 | CASSLGGQGATEAFF | TGTGCCAGCAGCTTGGGGGGACAGGGGGCCACTGAAGCTTTCTTT
TRBJ2-2 | . | 15 | TRBD1 | TRBV7-7 | CASSRDRADTGELFF | TGTGCTAGCAGCCGGGACAGGGCGGACACCGGGGAGCTGTTTTTT
TRBJ2-7 | . | 14 | TRBD2 | TRBV3-1/TRBV3-2 | CASSPRGGVGEQYF | TGTGCCAGCAGCCCCCGCGGGGGGGTCGGCGAGCAGTACTTC